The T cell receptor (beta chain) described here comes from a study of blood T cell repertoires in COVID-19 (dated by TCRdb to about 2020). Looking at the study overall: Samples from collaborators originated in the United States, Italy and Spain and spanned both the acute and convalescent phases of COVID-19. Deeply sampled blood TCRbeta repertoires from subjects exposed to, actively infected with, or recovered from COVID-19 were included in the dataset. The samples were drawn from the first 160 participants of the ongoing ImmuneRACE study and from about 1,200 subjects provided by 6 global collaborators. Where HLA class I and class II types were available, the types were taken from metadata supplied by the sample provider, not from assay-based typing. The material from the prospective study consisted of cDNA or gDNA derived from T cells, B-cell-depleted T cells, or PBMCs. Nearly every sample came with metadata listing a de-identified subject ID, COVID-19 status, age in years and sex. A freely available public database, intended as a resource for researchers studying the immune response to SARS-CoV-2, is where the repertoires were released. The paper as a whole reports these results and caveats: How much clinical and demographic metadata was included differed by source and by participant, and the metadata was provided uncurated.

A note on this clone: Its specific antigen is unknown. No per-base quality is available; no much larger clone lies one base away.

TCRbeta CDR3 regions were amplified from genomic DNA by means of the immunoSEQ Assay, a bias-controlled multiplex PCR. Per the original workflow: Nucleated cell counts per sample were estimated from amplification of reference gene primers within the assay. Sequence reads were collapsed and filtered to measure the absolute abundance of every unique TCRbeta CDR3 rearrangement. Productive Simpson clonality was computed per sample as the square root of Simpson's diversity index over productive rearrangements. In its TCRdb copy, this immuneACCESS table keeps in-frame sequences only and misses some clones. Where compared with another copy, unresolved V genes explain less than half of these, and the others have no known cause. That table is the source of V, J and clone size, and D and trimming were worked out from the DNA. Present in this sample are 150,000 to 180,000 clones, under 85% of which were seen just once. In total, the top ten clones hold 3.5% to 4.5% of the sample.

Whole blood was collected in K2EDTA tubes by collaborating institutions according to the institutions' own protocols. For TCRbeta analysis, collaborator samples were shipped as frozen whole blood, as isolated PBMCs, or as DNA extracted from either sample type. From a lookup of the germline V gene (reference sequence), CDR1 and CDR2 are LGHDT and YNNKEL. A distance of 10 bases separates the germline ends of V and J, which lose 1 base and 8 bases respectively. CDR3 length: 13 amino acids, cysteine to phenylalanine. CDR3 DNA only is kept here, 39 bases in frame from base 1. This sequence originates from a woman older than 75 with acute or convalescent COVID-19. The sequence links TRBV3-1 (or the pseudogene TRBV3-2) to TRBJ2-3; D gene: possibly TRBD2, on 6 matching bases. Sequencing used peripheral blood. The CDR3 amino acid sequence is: CASSQVAVATQYF. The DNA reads TGTGCCAGCAGCCAAGTAGCGGTAGCTACGCAGTATTTT.